Presented here are 16 T cell receptor beta chains from one specimen sequenced in a study of T cell repertoires in cytomegalovirus infection. TCRdb recomputed calls from the reads with MiXCR, one row per CDR3 protein. The table includes about 490,000 distinct CDR3 sequences, 26% detected once. Specimen: PBMCs. These receptors were taken from a human donor in good health (CMV status not recorded). Some clones in this sample may be carry-over from other donors' samples.

The J gene is TRBJ1-5, the V gene TRBV19; D is perhaps TRBD1 (5 bases). Trimming pared 1 base from V and 3 bases from J, leaving 10 bases between. Germline CDR1 reads LNHDA; CDR2 reads SQIVND (reference sequence). This CDR3 contains 15 residues. CDR3 residues: CASSIGSRANQPQHF. CDR3 DNA: TGTGCCAGTAGTATAGGTAGCAGGGCCAATCAGCCCCAGCATTTT. Full variable domain (outside the CDR3, taken from reference TRBV19 and TRBJ1-5): DGGITQSPKYLFRKEGQNVTLSCEQNLNHDAMYWYRQDPGQGLRLIYYSQIVNDFQKGDIAEGYSVSREKKESFPLTVTSAQKNPTAFYLCASSIGSRANQPQHFGDGTRLSIL.

This chain links TRBV10-3 with TRBJ2-7; TRBD2 might be the D (5 bases). The V end was cut by 6 bases, the J end by 2 bases, with 11 bases between. The CDR3 is made up of 13 amino acids. Per germline, CDR1 ENHRY and CDR2 SYGVKD. This CDR3 is CAISGVFPYEQYF. CDR3 in DNA: TGTGCCATCAGCGGGGTCTTTCCCTACGAGCAGTACTTC.

This clonotype appeared a few times. V usage is TRBV30 and J usage is TRBJ2-3; D gene ambiguous. Germline V gene sequence: CDR1 GTSNPN, CDR2 SVGIG (reference sequence). CDR3 length equals 12 residues. Trimming left V 2 bases short and J 4 bases short, with 7 bases between. The CDR3 sequence: CAWSQRSDTQYF. CDR3 DNA: TGTGCCTGGAGTCAGAGGTCAGATACGCAGTATTTT. The variable domain in full, completed from reference TRBV30 and TRBJ2-3, reads SQTIHQWPATLVQPVGSPLSLECTVEGTSNPNLYWYRQAAGRGLQLLFYSVGIGQISSEVPQNLSASRPQDRQFILSSKKLLLSDSGFYLCAWSQRSDTQYFGPGTRLTVL.

CDR3 sequence reads: CASTYSQQAFF. The DNA for the CDR3 is TGTGCCAGCACCTACTCGCAGCAGGCTTTCTTT. The chain links TRBV6-5 to TRBJ1-1, with unresolved D. This CDR3 comprises 11 residues. Trimming cost V 7 bases and J 11 bases, with 14 bases left between them. Germline values: CDR1 MNHEY, CDR2 SVGAGI.

This clonotype has more than one count but fewer than ten. V and J are TRBV27 and TRBJ2-5, with 16 nucleotides matching TRBD2. The J segment lost 3 bases and the V segment lost 7 bases, leaving 11 bases of the junction unmatched. CDR1 and CDR2 (germline): MNHEY, SMNVEV (reference sequence). This CDR3 has 18 residues. CDR3 sequence reads: CASTPHGGTSGREETQYF. The CDR3 DNA reads as TGTGCCAGCACACCCCATGGCGGGACTAGCGGGAGGGAAGAGACCCAGTACTTC.

This chain links TRBV20-1 with TRBJ2-3; TRBD2 agrees at 9 bases. Trimming took 3 bases from V and 1 from J; bases not matched to a gene: 8. The length of the CDR3 is 16 residues. Looked up from germline, CDR1 is DFQATT and CDR2 is SNEGSKA (reference sequence). The CDR3 reads CSASHLAGVRTDTQYF. In DNA form, the CDR3 reads TGCAGTGCTAGTCATTTAGCGGGAGTACGCACAGATACGCAGTATTTT.

The gene calls are TRBV24-1 and TRBJ2-1; 16 bases are a match to TRBD2. The V and J ends lost 1 base and 5 bases, in that order; junction bases with no gene match: 10. The CDR3 is 20 residues long. The V gene's germline CDR1 is KGHDR and CDR2 SFDVKD. CDR3 loop: CATSDFGGRGTSGRDNEQFF. CDR3 bases: TGTGCCACCAGTGATTTTGGTGGACGGGGGACTAGCGGGAGGGACAATGAGCAGTTCTTC.

The chain couples TRBV7-9 to TRBJ2-7; 12 nucleotides align to TRBD2. This CDR3 is 14 amino acids long. Germline CDR1 and CDR2: SEHNR and FQNEAQ (reference sequence). V dropped 4 bases and J dropped 5; count of bases not matched to a gene: 3. The chain's CDR3 is CASSSLAGGDEQYF. As DNA, the CDR3 is TGTGCCAGCAGCTCACTAGCGGGAGGTGACGAGCAGTACTTC.

This clonotype was counted a few times. This chain links TRBV28 with TRBJ2-3; 9 nucleotides align to TRBD1. CDR1 and CDR2 from the germline V gene are MDHEN and SYDVKM. The CDR3 is made up of 15 amino acids. J gave up 6 bases and V 5 bases, and 9 bases lay outside the gene matches. The CDR3 loop is CASSTQTGGGDTQYF. The CDR3 nucleotides are TGTGCCAGCAGTACCCAGACAGGGGGAGGGGATACGCAGTATTTT.

On this clonotype: The junction differs from germline at one of its ends, possibly a read error. The chain employs TRBV7-7 and TRBJ2-5; D may be TRBD1 (6 bases). Per the germline V gene, CDR1 is SSHAT and CDR2 is FNYEAQ (reference sequence). The CDR3 covers 13 residues. The CDR3 protein is CASSLTGTETQYF. The CDR3 region has the DNA TGTGCTAGCAGCCTTACAGGGACAGAGACCCAGTACTTC.

This clonotype was counted only a few times. The CDR3 loop is CASSPEGGNEQFF. The CDR3 nucleotides are TGCGCCAGCAGCCCCGAGGGAGGCAATGAGCAGTTCTTC. The chain couples TRBV4-1 to TRBJ2-1; tentatively, D is TRBD2 (6 bases). Germline-derived CDR1 and CDR2 are MGHRA and YSYEKL. The CDR3 runs to 13 residues. Trimming shortened V by 4 bases and J by 6 bases, and 10 bases separated the two germline ends.

The chain links TRBV5-5 to TRBJ2-1; D unclear. The ends were cut back, 10 bases at V and 3 bases at J, with 17 bases in the middle. There are 14 residues in the CDR3. The germline V gene has CDR1 SGHKS and CDR2 YYEKEE (reference sequence). The DNA of the CDR3 is TGTGCCTCAAGTCAATGGGTCAGCTACAATGAGCAGTTCTTC. Protein sequence: CASSQWVSYNEQFF.

The chain couples TRBV3-1 to TRBJ2-7; a weak D match, TRBD1 (7 bases). Germline V gives CDR1 LGHDT, CDR2 YNNKEL (reference sequence). Deletions cut 1 base from V and 2 bases from J, with 15 bases between. The CDR3 runs to 16 residues. This chain's CDR3 is CASSQGPGGLPYEQYF. CDR3 coding DNA: TGTGCCAGCAGCCAAGGGCCAGGGGGGTTGCCCTACGAGCAGTACTTC.

In its sample, this clonotype was seen a few times. The chain uses TRBV11-2 and TRBJ1-6; weak D call: TRBD1 (5 bases). This CDR3 is 14 amino acids long. Germline V lookup: CDR1 SGHAT, CDR2 FQNNGV. Trimming took off 4 bases at V and 2 bases at J, with 6 bases between the two ends. This CDR3 is CASSSRAYNSPLHF. The CDR3, as DNA: TGTGCCAGCAGCTCCAGGGCCTATAATTCACCCCTCCACTTT.

The chain joins TRBV4-3 to TRBJ2-1; 10 nucleotides agree with TRBD2. Germline lookup yields CDR1 LGHNA and CDR2 YSLEER. The CDR3 sequence is 12 residues long. Trimming cost V 4 bases and J 13 bases; bases outside gene matches: 4. CDR3 sequence reads: CASSRSGREQFF. The CDR3 nucleotides read TGCGCCAGCAGCCGAAGCGGGAGGGAACAGTTCTTC.

This clonotype was observed a few times. The chain combines TRBV28 with TRBJ2-7; tentative D call: TRBD1 (6 bases). CDR1 is MDHEN, CDR2 SYDVKM, per germline. CDR3 length equals 15 residues. The V end was cut by 6 bases, the J end by 3 bases, with 18 bases between. CDR3 nucleotide sequence: TGTGCCAGCAGCAATATCCAGGACAGTAGCTACGAGCAGTACGTC. Translating gives CASSNIQDSSYEQYV.